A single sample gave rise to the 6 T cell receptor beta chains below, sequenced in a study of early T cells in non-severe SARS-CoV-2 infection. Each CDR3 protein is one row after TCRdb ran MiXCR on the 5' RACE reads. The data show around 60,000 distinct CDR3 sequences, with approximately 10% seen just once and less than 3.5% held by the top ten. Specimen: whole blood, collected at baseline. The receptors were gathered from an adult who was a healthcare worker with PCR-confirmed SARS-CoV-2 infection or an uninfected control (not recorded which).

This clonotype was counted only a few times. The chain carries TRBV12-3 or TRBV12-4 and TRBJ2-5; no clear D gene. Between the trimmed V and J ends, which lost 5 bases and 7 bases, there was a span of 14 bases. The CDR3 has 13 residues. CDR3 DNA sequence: TGTGCCAGCAGTGTCCAGCCGTCTAGGACCCAGTACTTC. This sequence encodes CASSVQPSRTQYF.

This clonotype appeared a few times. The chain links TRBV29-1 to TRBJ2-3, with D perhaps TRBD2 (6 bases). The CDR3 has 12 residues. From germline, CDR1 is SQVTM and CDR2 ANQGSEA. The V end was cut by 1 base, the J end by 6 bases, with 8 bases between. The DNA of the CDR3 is TGCAGCGTTGAAGCTCTAGCGGATACGCAGTATTTT. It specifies CSVEALADTQYF.

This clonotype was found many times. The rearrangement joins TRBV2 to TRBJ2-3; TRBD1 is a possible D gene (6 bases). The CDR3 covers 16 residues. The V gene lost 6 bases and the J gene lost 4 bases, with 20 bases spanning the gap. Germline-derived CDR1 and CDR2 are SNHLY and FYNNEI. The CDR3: CASRSTGTIRPDTQYF. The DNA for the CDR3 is TGTGCCAGCAGATCCACCGGGACAATACGCCCAGATACGCAGTATTTT.

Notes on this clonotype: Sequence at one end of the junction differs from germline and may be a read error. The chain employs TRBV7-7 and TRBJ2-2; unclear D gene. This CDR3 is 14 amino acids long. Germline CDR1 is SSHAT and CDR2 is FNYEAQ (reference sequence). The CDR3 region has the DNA TGTGCTAGCAGCGTATCCCGACCCCCTGGGGAGCTGTTTTTT. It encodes CASSVSRPPGELFF.

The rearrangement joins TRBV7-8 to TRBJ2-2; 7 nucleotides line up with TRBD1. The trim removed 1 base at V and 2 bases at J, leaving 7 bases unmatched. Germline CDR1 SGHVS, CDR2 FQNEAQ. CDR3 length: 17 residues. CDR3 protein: CASSLDEGQRNTGELFF. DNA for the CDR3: TGTGCCAGCAGCTTAGATGAGGGACAGCGAAACACCGGGGAGCTGTTTTTT. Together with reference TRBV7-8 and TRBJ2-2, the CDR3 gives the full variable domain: GAGVSQSPRYKVAKRGQDVALRCDPISGHVSLFWYQQALGQGPEFLTYFQNEAQLDKSGLPSDRFFAERPEGSVSTLKIQRTQQEDSAVYLCASSLDEGQRNTGELFFGEGSRLTVL.

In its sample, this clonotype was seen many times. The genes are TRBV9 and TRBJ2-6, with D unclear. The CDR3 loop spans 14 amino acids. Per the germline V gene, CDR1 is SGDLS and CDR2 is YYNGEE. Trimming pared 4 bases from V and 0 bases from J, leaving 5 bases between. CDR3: CASSRASGANVLTF. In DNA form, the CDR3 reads TGTGCCAGCAGCAGGGCCTCTGGGGCCAACGTCCTGACTTTC.